The 12 T cell receptor beta chains reported below all come from one sample, sequenced in a study of blood T cells in healthy people across ages (dated by TCRdb to the mid-2010s). Library creation used 5' RACE. This sample was sequenced with an Illumina HiSeq 2500. The second PCR ran for about 6 to 12 cycles and used a J-beta primer mix along with a sample-barcoded 5' primer. Clones were called with MiXCR by TCRdb after fastp trimmed the public reads at Q25, and only in-frame beta chains were retained. Each record represents a unique CDR3 protein, reported with the most common genes and DNA among its rows. Recorded for this sample are about 730,000 distinct CDR3 sequences; roughly 45% of them occurred a single time. The leading ten clones occupy 20% to 25% of the sample. Sequenced sample: blood. The receptors originated from a woman aged 60 to 75 in good health.

The J gene is TRBJ2-5, the V gene TRBV7-9, with 7 bases that match TRBD1. The V gene's germline CDR1 is SEHNR and CDR2 FQNEAQ (reference sequence). This CDR3 contains 15 residues. J lost 0 bases, V lost 6 bases, and 7 bases had no gene match. CDR3 nucleotides: TGTGCCAGCAGTTCAAACAGGGGAAACCAAGAGACCCAGTACTTC. Translated: CASSSNRGNQETQYF.

There are a few counts of this clonotype. CDR3 bases: TGTGCCAGCAGTCAACGGGACAGGTCGTCCTCTGGGGCCAACGTCCTGACTTTC. It yields the protein CASSQRDRSSSGANVLTF. The chain uses TRBV12-3 or TRBV12-4 and TRBJ2-6, with 8 bases fitting TRBD1. The V gene end was trimmed by 5 bases and the J gene end by 0 bases; junction bases not matched to a gene: 9. The length of the CDR3 is 18 residues.

The chain is built from TRBV28 and TRBJ2-7; the D is unclear. The V end lost 5 bases, the J end lost 0 bases, and 14 bases lay between the germline ends. This CDR3 has 15 residues. Looked up from germline, CDR1 is MDHEN and CDR2 is SYDVKM. This CDR3 is CASSTTQPDSYEQYF. In nucleotides, the CDR3 is TGTGCCAGCAGTACCACCCAACCAGACTCCTACGAGCAGTACTTC. The full variable domain, in which reference TRBV28 and TRBJ2-7 provide the parts outside the CDR3, is DVKVTQSSRYLVKRTGEKVFLECVQDMDHENMFWYRQDPGLGLRLIYFSYDVKMKEKGDIPEGYSVSREKKERFSLILESASTNQTSMYLCASSTTQPDSYEQYFGPGTRLTVT.

The chain has TRBV12-5 and TRBJ2-1; D is unclear. The germline V gene has CDR1 LGHNT and CDR2 FRNRAP. The V gene lost 6 bases and the J gene lost 0 bases, with 12 bases spanning the gap. The CDR3 runs to 15 residues. CDR3: CASGPGRSSYNEQFF. The CDR3 nucleotides read TGTGCTAGTGGCCCCGGACGGAGCTCCTACAATGAGCAGTTCTTC.

The chain is built from TRBV28 and TRBJ2-1; 10 bases are shared with TRBD2. V lost 6 bases to trimming and J lost 8 bases; unmatched junction nucleotides: 13. The CDR3 loop spans 16 amino acids. Per germline, CDR1 MDHEN and CDR2 SYDVKM. CDR3 amino acids: CASRPFLAGVTDEQFF. For the CDR3, the DNA is TGTGCCAGCAGACCCTTCCTAGCGGGAGTTACGGATGAGCAGTTCTTC.

V gene TRBV2 combines with J gene TRBJ2-5; no reliable D call. The CDR3 length is 14 residues. V was shortened by 2 bases and J by 11 bases, with 18 bases between the two germline ends. Germline loops: CDR1 SNHLY, CDR2 FYNNEI. The DNA for the CDR3 is TGTGCCAGCAGTGAATTGACGACGGTGGATGAGCAGTACTTC. It specifies CASSELTTVDEQYF.

This clonotype was recorded at least ten times. Here the CDR3 DNA reads TGTGCCAGCAGTTATATGGTTGAGCAGTTCTTC. Its protein product is CASSYMVEQFF. This chain connects TRBV6-2 or TRBV6-3 to TRBJ2-1, with D hard to call. Germline V gives CDR1 MNHEY, CDR2 SVGEGT. V lost 3 bases, J lost 9 bases, and 6 bases lay in between. CDR3 length: 11 amino acids.

The rearrangement joins TRBV20-1 to TRBJ2-1; D uncertain. Germline assignment: CDR1 DFQATT and CDR2 SNEGSKA (reference sequence). The CDR3 spans 10 residues. V was trimmed by 7 bases and J by 4 bases, leaving 5 bases between them. CDR3 DNA sequence: TGCAGTGGTATTTACAATGAGCAGTTCTTC. It is translated as CSGIYNEQFF.

Details on this clonotype: A much larger clone differs from this one at a single base, so this may be a read error. The chain employs TRBV29-1 and TRBJ2-5; 7 nucleotides match TRBD1. The closer fit of TRBJ2-7 to the DNA end suggests the J call may be wrong. From germline, CDR1 is SQVTM and CDR2 ANQGSEA. The CDR3 totals 12 residues. The CDR3 sequence is CSVVVGGSEQYF. CDR3 bases: TGCAGCGTGGTAGTAGGGGGCAGCGAGCAGTACTTC.

Worth noting for this clonotype: This sequence may be a read error, since a much larger clone differs from it by one base. This sequence joins TRBV20-1 and TRBJ2-3; 8 nucleotides align to TRBD2. This CDR3 is 13 amino acids long. The V gene's germline CDR1 is DFQATT and CDR2 SNEGSKA (reference sequence). In DNA, the CDR3 is TGCAGTGCTCTTAGCGGGGACACAGATGCGCAGTATTTT. It translates to CSALSGDTDAQYF.

There are a few counts of this clonotype. This sequence joins TRBV7-9 and TRBJ2-7; D perhaps matches TRBD1 (6 bases). CDR1 is SEHNR and CDR2 is FQNEAQ in the germline V gene (reference sequence). CDR3 length: 15 amino acids. The V and J ends lost 5 bases and 4 bases respectively, with 18 bases between them. Written as DNA, the CDR3 is TGTGCCAGCAGCCGTCCCGACAGGTCGAGTTACGAGCAGTACTTC. Translation: CASSRPDRSSYEQYF.

This clonotype was found a few times. This may stem from a read error, because a much larger clone lies one nucleotide away. V and J are TRBV4-3 and TRBJ2-1; D may be TRBD2 (6 bases). The J call could be wrong; TRBJ2-7 is a better fit for the DNA end. The CDR3 loop spans 17 amino acids. Looked up from germline, CDR1 is LGHNA and CDR2 is YSLEER. The chain's CDR3 is CASSQVTGGTAYNEQYF. The CDR3 nucleotides read TGCGCCAGCAGCCAAGTGACGGGCGGGACTGCCTACAATGAGCAGTACTTC.